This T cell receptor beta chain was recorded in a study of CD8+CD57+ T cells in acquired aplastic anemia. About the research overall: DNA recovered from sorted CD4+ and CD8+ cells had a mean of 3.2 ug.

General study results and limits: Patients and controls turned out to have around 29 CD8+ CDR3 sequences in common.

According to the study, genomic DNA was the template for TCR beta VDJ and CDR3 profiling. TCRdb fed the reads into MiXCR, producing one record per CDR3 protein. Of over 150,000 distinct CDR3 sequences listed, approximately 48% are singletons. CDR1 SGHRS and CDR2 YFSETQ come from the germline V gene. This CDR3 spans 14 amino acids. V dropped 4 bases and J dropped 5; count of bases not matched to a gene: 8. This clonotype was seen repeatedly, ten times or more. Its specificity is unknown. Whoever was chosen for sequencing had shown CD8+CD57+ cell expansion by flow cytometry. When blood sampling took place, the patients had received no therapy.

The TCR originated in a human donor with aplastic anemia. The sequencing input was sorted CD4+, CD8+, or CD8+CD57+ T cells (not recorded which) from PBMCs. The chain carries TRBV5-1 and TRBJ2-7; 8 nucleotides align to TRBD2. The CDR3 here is CASSRGGSGNEQYF. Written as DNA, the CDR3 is TGCGCCAGCAGCCGCGGGGGGAGTGGGAACGAGCAGTACTTC.